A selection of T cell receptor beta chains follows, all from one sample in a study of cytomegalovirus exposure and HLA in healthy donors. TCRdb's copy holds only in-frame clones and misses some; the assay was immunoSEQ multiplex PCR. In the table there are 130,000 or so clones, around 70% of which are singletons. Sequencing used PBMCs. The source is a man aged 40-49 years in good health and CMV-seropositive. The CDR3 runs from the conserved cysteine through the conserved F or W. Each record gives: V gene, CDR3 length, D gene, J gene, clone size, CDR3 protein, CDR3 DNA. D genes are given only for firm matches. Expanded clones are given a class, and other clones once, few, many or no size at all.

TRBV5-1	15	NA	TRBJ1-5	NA	CASSLSGGSNQPQHF	TGCGCCAGCAGCCTCAGTGGGGGCAGCAACCAGCCCCAGCATTTT
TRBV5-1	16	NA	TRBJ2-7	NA	CASSLDAWDSGYEQYF	TGCGCCAGCAGCTTGGACGCCTGGGACTCAGGCTACGAGCAGTACTTC
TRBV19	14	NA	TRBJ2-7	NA	CASSKFSESYEQYF	TGTGCCAGTAGTAAGTTCTCAGAATCCTACGAGCAGTACTTC
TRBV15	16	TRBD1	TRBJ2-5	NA	CATSNLDRGPQETQYF	TGTGCCACCAGCAACCTGGACAGGGGACCCCAAGAGACCCAGTACTTC
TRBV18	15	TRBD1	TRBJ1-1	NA	CASSPGQGLNTEAFF	TGTGCCAGCTCACCGGGACAGGGATTAAACACTGAAGCTTTCTTT
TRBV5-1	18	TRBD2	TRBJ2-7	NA	CASSYGALAEKVAYEQYF	TGCGCCAGCAGTTACGGGGCACTAGCGGAGAAGGTGGCCTACGAGCAGTACTTC
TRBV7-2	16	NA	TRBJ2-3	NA	CASSLTGTRGADTQYF	TGTGCCAGCAGCTTAACTGGGACAAGGGGAGCAGATACGCAGTATTTT
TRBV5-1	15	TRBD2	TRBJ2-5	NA	CASSPSGGVQETQYF	TGCGCCAGCAGCCCTAGCGGGGGGGTTCAAGAGACCCAGTACTTC
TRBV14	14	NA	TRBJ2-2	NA	CASRQETNTGELFF	TGTGCCAGCAGACAGGAGACGAACACCGGGGAGCTGTTTTTT
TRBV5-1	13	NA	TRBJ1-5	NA	CASSLDGGQPQHF	TGCGCCAGCAGCTTGGACGGAGGTCAGCCCCAGCATTTT
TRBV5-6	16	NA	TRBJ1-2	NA	CASSPATIGANYGYTF	TGTGCCAGCAGCCCTGCCACCATAGGAGCTAACTATGGCTACACCTTC
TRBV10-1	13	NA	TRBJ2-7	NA	CASSDWSSYEQYF	TGCGCCAGCAGTGACTGGAGCTCCTACGAGCAGTACTTC
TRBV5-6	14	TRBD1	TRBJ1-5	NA	CASSLGQGDQPQHF	TGTGCCAGCAGCCTTGGACAGGGCGACCAGCCCCAGCATTTT
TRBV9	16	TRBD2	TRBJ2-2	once	CASSERSSGNTGELFF	TGTGCCAGCAGCGAGAGGTCTAGCGGGAACACCGGGGAGCTGTTTTTT
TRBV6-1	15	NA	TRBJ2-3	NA	CASRKSSSAQDTQYF	TGTGCCAGCAGGAAGAGTAGTAGCGCACAAGATACGCAGTATTTT
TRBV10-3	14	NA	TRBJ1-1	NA	CAISEYGADTEAFF	TGTGCCATCAGTGAGTACGGCGCGGACACTGAAGCTTTCTTT
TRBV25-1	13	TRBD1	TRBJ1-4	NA	CASTGTGPEKLFF	TGTGCCAGTACCGGGACAGGGCCGGAAAAACTGTTTTTT
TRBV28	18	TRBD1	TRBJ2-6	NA	CASSPRTGLSSGANVLTF	TGTGCCAGCAGTCCTCGGACAGGGTTGAGTTCTGGGGCCAACGTCCTGACTTTC
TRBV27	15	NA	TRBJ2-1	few	CASSFNSATYNEQFF	TGTGCCAGCAGTTTTAATAGCGCAACATACAATGAGCAGTTCTTC
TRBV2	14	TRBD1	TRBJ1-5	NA	CASSLQGVLEPQHF	TGTGCCAGCAGCTTACAGGGGGTGCTGGAGCCCCAGCATTTT
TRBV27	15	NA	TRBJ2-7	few	CASSPPPSDYYEQYF	TGTGCCAGCAGCCCCCCCCCTAGCGACTACTACGAGCAGTACTTC
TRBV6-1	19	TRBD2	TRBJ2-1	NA	CASSVRTSGLGVGYNEQFF	TGTGCCAGCAGTGTCCGGACTAGCGGGCTGGGGGTTGGCTACAATGAGCAGTTCTTC
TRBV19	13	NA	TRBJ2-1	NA	CATSVSGSSKQFF	TGTGCCACCTCTGTCAGCGGGTCCTCGAAGCAGTTCTTC
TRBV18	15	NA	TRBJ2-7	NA	CASSPLGRLSYEQYF	TGTGCCAGCTCACCATTGGGCAGGCTCTCCTACGAGCAGTACTTC
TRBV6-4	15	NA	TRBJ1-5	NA	CASSDSSPSNQPQHF	TGTGCCAGCAGTGACTCCTCCCCTAGCAATCAGCCCCAGCATTTT
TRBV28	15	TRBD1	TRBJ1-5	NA	CASSLSQGAHQPQHF	TGTGCCAGCAGTTTATCACAGGGGGCGCACCAGCCCCAGCATTTT
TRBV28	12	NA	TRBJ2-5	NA	CASNTGEETQYF	TGTGCCAGCAACACAGGAGAAGAGACCCAGTACTTC
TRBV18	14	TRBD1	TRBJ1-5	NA	CASSTGVGNQPQHF	TGTGCCAGCTCTACAGGGGTTGGCAATCAGCCCCAGCATTTT
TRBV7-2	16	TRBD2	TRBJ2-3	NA	CASSLTSGASTDTQYF	TGTGCCAGCAGCCTGACTAGCGGGGCTAGCACAGATACGCAGTATTTT